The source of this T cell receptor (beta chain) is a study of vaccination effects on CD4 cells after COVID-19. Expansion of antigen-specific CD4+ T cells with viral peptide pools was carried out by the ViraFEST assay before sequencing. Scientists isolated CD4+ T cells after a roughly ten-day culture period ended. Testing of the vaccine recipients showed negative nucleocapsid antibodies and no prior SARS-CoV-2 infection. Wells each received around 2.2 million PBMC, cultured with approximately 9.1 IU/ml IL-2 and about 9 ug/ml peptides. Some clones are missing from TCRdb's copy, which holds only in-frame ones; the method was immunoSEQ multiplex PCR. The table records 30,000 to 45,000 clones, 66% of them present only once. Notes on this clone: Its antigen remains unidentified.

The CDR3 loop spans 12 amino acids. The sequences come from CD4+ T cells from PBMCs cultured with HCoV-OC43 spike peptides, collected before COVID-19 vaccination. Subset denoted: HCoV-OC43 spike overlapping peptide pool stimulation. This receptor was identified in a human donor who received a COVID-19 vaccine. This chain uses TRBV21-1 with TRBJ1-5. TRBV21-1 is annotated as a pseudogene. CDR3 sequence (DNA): TGTGCCAGCAGCAAATCCAATCAGCCCCAGCATTTT. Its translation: CASSKSNQPQHF.